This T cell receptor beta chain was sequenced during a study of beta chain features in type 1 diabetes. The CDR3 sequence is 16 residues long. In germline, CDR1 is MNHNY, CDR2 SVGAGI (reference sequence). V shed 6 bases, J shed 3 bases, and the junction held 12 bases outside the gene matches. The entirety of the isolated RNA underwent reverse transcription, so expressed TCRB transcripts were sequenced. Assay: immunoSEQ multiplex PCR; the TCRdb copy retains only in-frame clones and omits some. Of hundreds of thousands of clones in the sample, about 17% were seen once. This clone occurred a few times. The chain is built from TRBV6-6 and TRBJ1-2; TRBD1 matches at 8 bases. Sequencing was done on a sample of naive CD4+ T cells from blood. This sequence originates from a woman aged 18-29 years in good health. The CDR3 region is CASSYTQGARYYGYTF. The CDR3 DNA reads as TGTGCCAGCAGCTACACTCAGGGGGCGCGGTACTATGGCTACACCTTC.